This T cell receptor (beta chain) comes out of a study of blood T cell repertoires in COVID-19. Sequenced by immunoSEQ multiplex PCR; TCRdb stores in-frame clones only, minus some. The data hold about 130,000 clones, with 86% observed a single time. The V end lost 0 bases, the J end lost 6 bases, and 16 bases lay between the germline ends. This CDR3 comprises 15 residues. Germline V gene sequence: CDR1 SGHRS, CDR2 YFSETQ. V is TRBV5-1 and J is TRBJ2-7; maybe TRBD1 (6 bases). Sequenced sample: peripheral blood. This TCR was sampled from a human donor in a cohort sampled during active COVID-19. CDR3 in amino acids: CASSLVQGSLSEQYF. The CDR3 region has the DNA TGCGCCAGCAGCTTGGTACAGGGATCTCTTTCCGAGCAGTACTTC.